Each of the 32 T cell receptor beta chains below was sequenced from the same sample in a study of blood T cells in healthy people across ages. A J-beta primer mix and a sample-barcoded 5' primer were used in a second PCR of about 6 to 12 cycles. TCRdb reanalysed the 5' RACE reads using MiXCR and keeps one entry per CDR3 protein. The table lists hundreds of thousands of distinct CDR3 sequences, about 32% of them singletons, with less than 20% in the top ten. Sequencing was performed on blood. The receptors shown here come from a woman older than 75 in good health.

The CDR3 is CSARAGITQYF. CDR3 nucleotide sequence: TGCAGTGCTCGCGCGGGCATTACCCAGTACTTC. The chain has TRBV20-1 and TRBJ2-5; weak D call: TRBD2 (5 bases). V dropped 5 bases and J dropped 8 bases, with 12 bases sitting between them. The CDR3 extends over 11 amino acids. Per germline, CDR1 DFQATT and CDR2 SNEGSKA (reference sequence).

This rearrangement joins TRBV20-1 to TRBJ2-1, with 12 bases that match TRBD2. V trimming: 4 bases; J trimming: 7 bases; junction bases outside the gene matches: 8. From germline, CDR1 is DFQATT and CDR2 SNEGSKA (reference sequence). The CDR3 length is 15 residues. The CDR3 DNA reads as TGCAGTGCTATTCCTAGCGGGAGGGCCAGAAATGAGCAGTTCTTC. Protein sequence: CSAIPSGRARNEQFF.

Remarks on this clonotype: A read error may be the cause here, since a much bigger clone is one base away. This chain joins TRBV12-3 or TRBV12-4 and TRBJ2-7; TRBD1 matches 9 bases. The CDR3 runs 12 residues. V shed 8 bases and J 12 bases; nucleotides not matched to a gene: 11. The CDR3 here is CASGSNDRGMYF. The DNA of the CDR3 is TGTGCCAGCGGTTCGAACGACAGGGGGATGTACTTC.

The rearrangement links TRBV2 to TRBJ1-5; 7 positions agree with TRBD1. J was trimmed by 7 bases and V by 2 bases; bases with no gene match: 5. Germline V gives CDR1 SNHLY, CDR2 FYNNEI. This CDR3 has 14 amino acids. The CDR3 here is CASSERGGRQPQHF. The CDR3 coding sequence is TGTGCCAGCAGTGAAAGAGGGGGCAGGCAGCCCCAGCATTTT.

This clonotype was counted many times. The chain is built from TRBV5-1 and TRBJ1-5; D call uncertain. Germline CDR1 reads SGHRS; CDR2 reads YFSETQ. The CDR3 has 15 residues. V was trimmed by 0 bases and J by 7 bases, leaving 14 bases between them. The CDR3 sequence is CASSLDGGRPQPQHF. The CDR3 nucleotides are TGCGCCAGCAGCTTGGATGGCGGCAGACCCCAGCCCCAGCATTTT. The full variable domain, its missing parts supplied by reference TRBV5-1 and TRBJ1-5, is KAGVTQTPRYLIKTRGQQVTLSCSPISGHRSVSWYQQTPGQGLQFLFEYFSETQRNKGNFPGRFSGRQFSNSRSEMNVSTLELGDSALYLCASSLDGGRPQPQHFGDGTRLSIL.

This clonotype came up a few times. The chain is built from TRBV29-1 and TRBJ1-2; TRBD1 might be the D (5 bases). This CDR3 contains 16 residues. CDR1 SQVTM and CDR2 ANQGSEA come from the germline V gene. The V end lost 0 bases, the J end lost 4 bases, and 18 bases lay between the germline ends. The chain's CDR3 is CSVEDRGRASTYGYTF. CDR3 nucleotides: TGCAGCGTTGAAGATCGGGGCAGGGCATCGACCTATGGCTACACCTTC.

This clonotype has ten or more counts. In DNA, the CDR3 is TGTGCCAGCAGCATTGACAGGGGGCACCGCGATACGCAGTATTTT. Amino acids: CASSIDRGHRDTQYF. The chain combines TRBV12-3 or TRBV12-4 with TRBJ2-3; 10 bases agree with TRBD1. The junction had 9 bases not matched to a gene; V was cut back by 6 bases and J by 6 bases. This CDR3 region has 15 residues.

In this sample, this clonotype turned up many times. DNA for the CDR3: TGCAGTGCTAGTCCCCTTAGTGCGGGGGGGAGGGAGCAGTTCTTC. Encoded protein: CSASPLSAGGREQFF. V usage is TRBV20-1 and J usage is TRBJ2-1; 9 nucleotides line up with TRBD2. The CDR3 totals 15 residues. Germline assignment: CDR1 DFQATT and CDR2 SNEGSKA (reference sequence). With V trimmed by 3 bases and J by 10 bases, 13 bases remained unmatched.

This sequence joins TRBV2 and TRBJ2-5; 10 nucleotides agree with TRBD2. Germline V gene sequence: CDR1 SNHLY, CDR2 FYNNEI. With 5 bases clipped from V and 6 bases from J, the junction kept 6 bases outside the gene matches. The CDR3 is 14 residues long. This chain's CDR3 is CASSPTSGWQTQYF. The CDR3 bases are TGTGCCAGCAGTCCGACTAGCGGGTGGCAGACCCAGTACTTC.

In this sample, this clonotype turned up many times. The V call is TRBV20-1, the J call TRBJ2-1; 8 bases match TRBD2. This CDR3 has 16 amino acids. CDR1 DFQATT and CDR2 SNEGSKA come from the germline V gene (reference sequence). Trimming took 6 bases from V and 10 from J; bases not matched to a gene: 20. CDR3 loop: CSAPGGLTGFPTEQFF. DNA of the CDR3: TGCAGTGCCCCGGGAGGGCTAACGGGTTTTCCCACCGAGCAGTTCTTC.

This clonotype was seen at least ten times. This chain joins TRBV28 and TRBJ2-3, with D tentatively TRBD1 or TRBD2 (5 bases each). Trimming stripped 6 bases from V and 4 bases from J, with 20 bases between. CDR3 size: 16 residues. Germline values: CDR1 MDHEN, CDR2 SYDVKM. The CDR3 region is CASRPYQRGASDTQYF. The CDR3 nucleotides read TGTGCCAGCAGGCCATACCAAAGAGGGGCCTCAGATACGCAGTATTTT.

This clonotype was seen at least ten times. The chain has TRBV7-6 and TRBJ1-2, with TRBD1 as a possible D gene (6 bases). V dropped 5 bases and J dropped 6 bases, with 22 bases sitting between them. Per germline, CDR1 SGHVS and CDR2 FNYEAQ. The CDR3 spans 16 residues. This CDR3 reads CASSLRPGDFSHGYTF. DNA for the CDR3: TGTGCCAGCAGCCTACGGCCAGGGGACTTCTCACATGGCTACACCTTC.

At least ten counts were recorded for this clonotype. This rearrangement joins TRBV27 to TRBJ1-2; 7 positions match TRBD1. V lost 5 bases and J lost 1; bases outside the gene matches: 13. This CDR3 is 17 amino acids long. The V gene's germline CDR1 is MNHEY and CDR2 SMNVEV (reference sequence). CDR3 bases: TGTGCCAGCAGTACTACCAGGGGGAACACCTTTAACTATGGCTACACCTTC. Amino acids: CASSTTRGNTFNYGYTF.

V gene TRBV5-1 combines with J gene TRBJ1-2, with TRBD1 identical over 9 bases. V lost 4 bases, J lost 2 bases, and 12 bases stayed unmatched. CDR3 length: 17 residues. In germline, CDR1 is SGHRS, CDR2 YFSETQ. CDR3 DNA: TGCGCCAGCAGCCCACGGACAGGGGTCATCCTAAACTATGGCTACACCTTC. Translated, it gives CASSPRTGVILNYGYTF.

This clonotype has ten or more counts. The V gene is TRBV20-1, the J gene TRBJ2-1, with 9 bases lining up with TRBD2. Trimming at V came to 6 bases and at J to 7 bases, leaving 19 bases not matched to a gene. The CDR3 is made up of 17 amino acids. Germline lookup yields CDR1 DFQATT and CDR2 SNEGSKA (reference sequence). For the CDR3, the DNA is TGCAGTGCGCCGCCGCCGGCTCGCGGGGGGGCGGGGAATGAGCAGTTCTTC. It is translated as CSAPPPARGGAGNEQFF.

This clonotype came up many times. The CDR3 DNA follows: TGTGCCAGTAGTTTGTACGACAGGGGGCGCAATGAGCAGTTCTTC. Its protein product is CASSLYDRGRNEQFF. The gene calls are TRBV19 and TRBJ2-1; TRBD1 aligns across 10 bases. The CDR3 consists of 15 residues. The V gene's germline CDR1 is LNHDA and CDR2 SQIVND (reference sequence). The J segment lost 6 bases and the V segment lost 5 bases, leaving 7 bases of the junction unmatched.

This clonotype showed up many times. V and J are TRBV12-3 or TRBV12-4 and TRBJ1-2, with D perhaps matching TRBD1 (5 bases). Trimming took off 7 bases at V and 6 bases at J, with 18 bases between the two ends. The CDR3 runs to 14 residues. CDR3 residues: CASIRDGEHDGYTF. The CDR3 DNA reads TGTGCCAGCATCCGGGACGGCGAGCACGATGGCTACACCTTC.

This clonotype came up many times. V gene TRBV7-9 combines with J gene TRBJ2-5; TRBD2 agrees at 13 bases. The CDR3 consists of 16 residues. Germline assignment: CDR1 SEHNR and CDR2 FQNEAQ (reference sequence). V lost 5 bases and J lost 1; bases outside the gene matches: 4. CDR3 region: CASSTGTSGVQETQYF. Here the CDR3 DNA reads TGTGCCAGCAGCACTGGGACTAGCGGGGTCCAAGAGACCCAGTACTTC.

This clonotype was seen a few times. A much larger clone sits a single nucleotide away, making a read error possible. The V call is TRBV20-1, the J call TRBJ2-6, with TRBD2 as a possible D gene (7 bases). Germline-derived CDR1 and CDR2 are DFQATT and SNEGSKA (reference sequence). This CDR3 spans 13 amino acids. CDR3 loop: CSATVGGANVRTF. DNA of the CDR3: TGCAGTGCTACGGTGGGGGGGGCCAACGTCCGGACTTTC.

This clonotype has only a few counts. The CDR3 nucleotides are TGTGCCAGCAGCCAAGAAAAAGGGCGGGGAGGTGGCTACACCTTC. Its translation is CASSQEKGRGGGYTF. The genes are TRBV3-1 and TRBJ1-2, with D unresolved. Germline V gene data show CDR1 as LGHDT and CDR2 as YNNKEL (reference sequence). Trimming shortened V by 0 bases and J by 7 bases, and 15 bases separated the two germline ends. This CDR3 has 15 amino acids.

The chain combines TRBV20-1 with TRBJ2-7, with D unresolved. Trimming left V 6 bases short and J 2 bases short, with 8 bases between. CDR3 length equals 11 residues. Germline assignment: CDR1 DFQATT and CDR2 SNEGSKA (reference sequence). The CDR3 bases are TGCAGTGCAGGCGGAACCTACGAGCAGTACTTC. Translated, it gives CSAGGTYEQYF.

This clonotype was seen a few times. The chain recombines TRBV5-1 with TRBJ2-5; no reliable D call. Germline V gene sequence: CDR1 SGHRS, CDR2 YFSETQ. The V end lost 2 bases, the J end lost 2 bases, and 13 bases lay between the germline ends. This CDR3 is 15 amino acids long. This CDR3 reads CASSLNSGRQETQYF. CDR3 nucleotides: TGCGCCAGCAGCTTAAACTCAGGAAGACAAGAGACCCAGTACTTC.

The CDR3 loop reads CASSQERGGGSRDTQYF. In nucleotides, the CDR3 is TGTGCCAGCAGCCAAGAAAGGGGTGGGGGTTCGAGAGATACGCAGTATTTT. The rearrangement joins TRBV4-2 to TRBJ2-3; perhaps D is TRBD1 or TRBD2 (5 bases each). CDR3 length equals 17 residues. Per the germline V gene, CDR1 is LGHNA and CDR2 is YNFKEQ. Trimming took off 0 bases at V and 5 bases at J, with 18 bases between the two ends.

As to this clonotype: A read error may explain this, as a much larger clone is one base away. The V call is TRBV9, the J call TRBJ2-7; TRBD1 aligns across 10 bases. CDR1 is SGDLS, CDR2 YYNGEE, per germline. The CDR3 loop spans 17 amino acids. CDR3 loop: CASSVRDRGLESYELYF. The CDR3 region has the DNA TGTGCCAGCAGCGTAAGGGACAGGGGACTAGAGAGCTACGAGCTGTACTTC.

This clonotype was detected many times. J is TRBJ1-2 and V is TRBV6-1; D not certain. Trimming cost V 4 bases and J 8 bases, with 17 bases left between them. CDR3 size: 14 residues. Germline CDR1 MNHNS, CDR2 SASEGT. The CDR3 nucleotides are TGTGCCAGCAGTGCTGGGCCCCCTGGGAAAGGCTACACCTTC. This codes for CASSAGPPGKGYTF.

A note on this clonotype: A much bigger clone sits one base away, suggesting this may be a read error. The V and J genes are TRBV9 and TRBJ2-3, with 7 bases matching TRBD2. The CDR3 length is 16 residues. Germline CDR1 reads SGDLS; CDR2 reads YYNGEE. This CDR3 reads CSSSALSGVGGDTQYF. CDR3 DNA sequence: TGTTCCAGCAGCGCCCTAAGCGGGGTTGGGGGAGATACGCAGTATTTT.

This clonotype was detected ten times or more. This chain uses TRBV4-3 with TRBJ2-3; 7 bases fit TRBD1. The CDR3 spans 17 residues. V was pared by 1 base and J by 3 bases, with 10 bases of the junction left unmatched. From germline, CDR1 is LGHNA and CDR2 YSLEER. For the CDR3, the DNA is TGCGCCAGCAGCCAAGGCCGGACAGGATACGATACAGATACGCAGTATTTT. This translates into CASSQGRTGYDTDTQYF.

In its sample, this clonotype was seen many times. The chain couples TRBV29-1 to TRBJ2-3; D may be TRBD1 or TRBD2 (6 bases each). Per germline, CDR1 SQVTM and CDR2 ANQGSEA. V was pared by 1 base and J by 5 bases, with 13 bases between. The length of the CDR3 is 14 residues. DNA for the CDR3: TGCAGCGTTGAAGGGAGGGGGGCGGGAGATACGCAGTATTTT. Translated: CSVEGRGAGDTQYF.

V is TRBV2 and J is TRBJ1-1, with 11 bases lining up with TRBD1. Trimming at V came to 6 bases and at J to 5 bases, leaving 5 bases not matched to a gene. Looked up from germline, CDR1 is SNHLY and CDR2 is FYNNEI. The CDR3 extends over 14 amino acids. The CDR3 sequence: CASRTGTGGTEAFF. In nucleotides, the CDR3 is TGTGCCAGCAGAACCGGGACAGGGGGAACTGAAGCTTTCTTT.

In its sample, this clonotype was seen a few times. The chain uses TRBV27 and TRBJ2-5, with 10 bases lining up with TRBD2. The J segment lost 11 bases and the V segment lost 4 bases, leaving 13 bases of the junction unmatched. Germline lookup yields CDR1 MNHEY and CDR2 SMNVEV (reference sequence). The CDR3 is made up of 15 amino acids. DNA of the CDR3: TGTGCCAGCAGTTCCCCTAGCGGGGGATCAAATGAGCAGTACTTC. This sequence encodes CASSSPSGGSNEQYF.

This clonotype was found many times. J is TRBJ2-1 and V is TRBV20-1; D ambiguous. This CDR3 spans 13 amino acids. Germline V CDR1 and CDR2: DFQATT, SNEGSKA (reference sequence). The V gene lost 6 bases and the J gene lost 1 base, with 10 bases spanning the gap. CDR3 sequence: CSAPGGSYNEQFF. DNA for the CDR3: TGCAGTGCGCCCGGTGGATCCTACAATGAGCAGTTCTTC.

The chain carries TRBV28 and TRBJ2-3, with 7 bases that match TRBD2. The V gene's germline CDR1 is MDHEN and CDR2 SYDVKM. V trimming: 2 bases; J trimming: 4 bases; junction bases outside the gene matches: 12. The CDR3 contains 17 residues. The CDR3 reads CASSLDGEGLGPDTQYF. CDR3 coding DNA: TGTGCCAGCAGTTTAGATGGGGAGGGTTTAGGCCCAGATACGCAGTATTTT.